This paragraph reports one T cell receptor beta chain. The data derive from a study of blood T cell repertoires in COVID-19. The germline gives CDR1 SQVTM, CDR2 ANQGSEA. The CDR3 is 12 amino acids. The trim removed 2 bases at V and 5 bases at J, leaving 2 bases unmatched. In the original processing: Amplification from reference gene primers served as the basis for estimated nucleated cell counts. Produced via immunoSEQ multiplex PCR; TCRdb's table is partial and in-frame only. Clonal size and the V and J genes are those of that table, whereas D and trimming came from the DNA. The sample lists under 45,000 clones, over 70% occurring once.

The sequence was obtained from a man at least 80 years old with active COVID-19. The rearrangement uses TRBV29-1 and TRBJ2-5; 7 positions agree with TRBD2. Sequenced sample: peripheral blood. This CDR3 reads CSVELGGETQYF. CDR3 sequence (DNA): TGCAGCGTTGAACTGGGGGGGGAGACCCAGTACTTC.